Sequencing of this TCR beta chain was carried out in a study of blood T cell repertoires in COVID-19. As for the study in general: Samples representing acute and convalescent COVID-19 were sourced from the United States, Italy and Spain. T cells, B-cell-depleted T cells, or PBMCs supplied cDNA or gDNA.

V dropped 5 bases and J dropped 4; count of bases not matched to a gene: 19. Germline values: CDR1 SEHNR, CDR2 FQNEAQ (reference sequence). CDR3 length: 18 residues. As originally analysed: Amplified reference gene primers provided the basis for estimating nucleated cell counts. Produced via immunoSEQ multiplex PCR; TCRdb's table is partial and in-frame only. V and J calls plus clone size are reproduced from that table; the DNA served to infer D and trimming. The sample includes about 230,000 clones, about four fifths of them seen just once. The sample consisted of peripheral blood. This clonotype originated in a man between 45 and 60 years old with active or convalescent COVID-19. The chain couples TRBV7-9 to TRBJ1-2; 7 bases line up with TRBD1. DNA of the CDR3: TGTGCCAGCAGCCCGACAGGGTTGCAGTTGGGTTCCCTCTATGGCTACACCTTC. It codes for CASSPTGLQLGSLYGYTF.